This T cell receptor beta chain comes out of a study of blood T cell repertoires in COVID-19. Whole-study context: PBMCs, B-cell-depleted T cells, or T cells provided the cDNA or gDNA that made up the material.

In the source study's methods: Amplification of reference gene primers provided the estimated nucleated cell counts. Sequencing was performed with immunoSEQ multiplex PCR; in TCRdb, only in-frame clones are kept and a portion is missing. From that table come the V and J calls and clone size; the DNA was used to work out D and trimming. The sample shows around 100,000 clones, roughly 80% of them seen only once. CDR1 LGHDT and CDR2 YNNKEL come from the germline V gene (reference sequence). V lost 4 bases to trimming and J lost 7 bases; unmatched junction nucleotides: 10. This CDR3 is built from 14 residues.

Material: peripheral blood. The clonotype was recovered from a man between 70 and 80 years old with active or convalescent COVID-19. V and J are TRBV3-1 (or the pseudogene TRBV3-2) and TRBJ2-7; 7 bases line up with TRBD2. CDR3 protein: CASSRGGPQTEQYF. In DNA, the CDR3 is TGTGCCAGCAGCCGGGGGGGTCCCCAAACTGAGCAGTACTTC.